A selection of T cell receptor beta chains follows, all from one sample in a study of pediatric ulcerative colitis. This table comes from immunoSEQ multiplex PCR, and its TCRdb copy is limited to in-frame clones, with some not included. Of more than 15,000 clones in the sample, roughly 70% were seen once. The sample comprised gut tissue. The source of these receptors is a girl between 5 and 17 years old with moderate ulcerative colitis. Both conserved end residues are trimmed from each CDR3.

J gene	V gene	CDR3 length	CDR3 protein
TRBJ1-2	TRBV27	11	ASSFRDGYGYT
TRBJ1-1	TRBV10-1	13	AKPSRGGMNTEAF
TRBJ2-1	TRBV7-9	14	ASSQSLGNSYNEQF
TRBJ2-7	TRBV5-6	12	ASRKGAPGYEQY
TRBJ1-2	TRBV7-9	10	ASSFENYGYT
TRBJ2-6	TRBV7-9	17	ASSLGRDERGSGANVLT
TRBJ2-5	TRBV5-1	13	ASSSGSGGLETQY
TRBJ1-1	TRBV5-1	14	ASSLDMGQERTEAF
TRBJ1-4	TRBV7-9	12	ASSPSRDLEKLF
TRBJ2-3	TRBV5-1	13	ASSFGTSGTDTQY
TRBJ2-7	TRBV2	14	ATTARGTEYTYEQY
TRBJ2-1	TRBV2	13	ASREMGGPYNEQF
TRBJ2-3	TRBV5-1	16	ASSRGLAGGPGTDTQY
TRBJ1-5	TRBV19	16	ASSVQGLSVFSNQPQH
TRBJ1-2	TRBV6-6	11	ASSNTGVSGYT
TRBJ2-3	TRBV27	14	ASSLSRLALGGTQY
TRBJ2-5	TRBV18	11	AGGERLQETQY
TRBJ2-7	TRBV5-3	16	ARSAGGGRGQGAYEQY
TRBJ1-5	TRBV19	10	ASSTWPQPQH
TRBJ1-3	TRBV2	15	ASSDRGGTDSGNTIY
TRBJ2-7	TRBV4-1	13	ASSREDRTNYEQY
TRBJ2-1	TRBV28	11	ASSLTQLNEQF
TRBJ1-1	TRBV6-5	13	ASILTGQGRTEAF
TRBJ2-5	TRBV2	10	ASTRGWETQY
TRBJ1-1	TRBV7-3	12	ASSLTQGNTEAF
TRBJ2-1	TRBV11-3	12	ASSLDRGGNEQF
TRBJ2-1	TRBV11-2	12	ASSPPAGPHEQF
TRBJ1-2	TRBV28	12	ASSLWDRGYGYT
TRBJ1-4	TRBV29-1	13	SVEDLEQRGGKLF
TRBJ1-4	TRBV6-1	14	ASSAWDTSKNEKLF
TRBJ2-3	TRBV29-1	11	SVGKRDTDTQY
TRBJ1-2	TRBV19	12	ASSIGQAGHGYT
TRBJ1-2	TRBV18	10	ASSRGGIGYT